This T cell receptor beta chain was sequenced during a study of blood T cells in healthy people across ages. Study background: Template-switching capture recovered about one barcoded beta molecule per two T cells.

This clonotype came up once. The antigen remains unidentified. Then a second PCR, running about 6 to 12 cycles, was carried out with a sample-barcoded 5' primer and a J-beta primer mix. The template-switch adaptor, which had 12 random nucleotides, put a tag on each cDNA molecule. TCRdb fed the 5' RACE reads into MiXCR, producing one record per CDR3 protein. The table has about 1.6 million distinct CDR3 sequences, roughly 30% seen once. Study-level findings and limits: A roughly linear age-dependent decrease characterized TCR beta diversity per million T cells.

V was cut by 0 bases and J by 2 bases, with 11 bases left in between. This CDR3 contains 15 residues. The V gene's germline CDR1 is GTSNPN and CDR2 SVGIG (reference sequence). The gene calls are TRBV30 and TRBJ1-5; D is uncertain. This sequence originates from a woman in her twenties or thirties in good health. Sequenced: blood. The CDR3 protein is CAWSVGGQRNQPQHF. DNA of the CDR3: TGTGCCTGGAGTGTAGGAGGGCAGCGCAATCAGCCCCAGCATTTT.